A single sample is the source of the 30 T cell receptor beta chains below, sequenced in a study of neurological immune-mediated disorders (dated by TCRdb to about 2019). In the paper's terms, the time point label means: longitudinal time-point 1 (baseline). The protocol used for the library was 5' RACE. Sequencing instrument: Illumina HiSeq 2500. The public reads were reanalyzed by TCRdb: fastp trimming at Q25, MiXCR alignment, in-frame beta chains only. Every CDR3 protein is listed once, alongside the most common genes and DNA of its rows. This sample is represented by under 40,000 distinct CDR3 sequences; under 4% of them were singletons. More than 7% of the sample is held by the ten biggest clonotypes. The sequenced material came from PBMCs. Source of these receptors: a woman aged 60 to 75 with multiple sclerosis.

This clonotype came up many times. The chain employs TRBV5-6 and TRBJ1-3; D not resolved. The germline V gene has CDR1 SGHDT and CDR2 YYEEEE. The CDR3 runs to 15 residues. Trimming took 6 bases from V and 1 from J, leaving 14 bases between them. CDR3 in DNA: TGTGCCAGCACTTCGGTGCCCCGATCTGGAAACACCATATATTTT. Residues: CASTSVPRSGNTIYF.

This clonotype was counted many times. The chain employs TRBV7-7 and TRBJ2-7; 13 bases map to TRBD2. CDR1 and CDR2 (germline): SSHAT, FNYEAQ (reference sequence). The CDR3 is made up of 16 amino acids. Trimming at V came to 6 bases and at J to 2 bases, leaving 7 bases not matched to a gene. The CDR3 is CASRRTSGGLTYEQYF. DNA for the CDR3: TGTGCCAGCAGAAGGACTAGCGGGGGTCTGACCTACGAGCAGTACTTC.

Ten or more counts support this clonotype. This sequence joins TRBV20-1 and TRBJ1-5; 9 bases match TRBD1. Trimming removed 1 base from V and 4 bases from J; junction bases left unmatched: 2. The CDR3 loop spans 14 amino acids. CDR1 DFQATT and CDR2 SNEGSKA come from the germline V gene (reference sequence). CDR3 nucleotide sequence: TGCAGTGCTAGAGGGGGGACAGGGAATCAGCCCCAGCATTTT. This gives the protein CSARGGTGNQPQHF.

This clonotype was seen at least ten times. The V gene is TRBV6-1, the J gene TRBJ1-1, with 9 bases lining up with TRBD1. This CDR3 spans 15 amino acids. The ends lost 0 bases at V and 4 bases at J; junction bases unmatched: 3. Per germline, CDR1 MNHNS and CDR2 SASEGT. Here the CDR3 reads CASSEAGQGATEAFF. The CDR3 DNA is TGTGCCAGCAGTGAAGCGGGACAGGGCGCCACTGAAGCTTTCTTT.

Many counts were recorded for this clonotype. The V gene is TRBV20-1, the J gene TRBJ2-3; TRBD1 might be the D (6 bases). CDR3 length equals 14 residues. Germline values: CDR1 DFQATT, CDR2 SNEGSKA (reference sequence). Trimming removed 4 bases at V and 0 bases at J, with 11 bases between. The CDR3 DNA sequence: TGCAGTGCTACACGGACAGCCAGCACAGATACGCAGTATTTT. This encodes CSATRTASTDTQYF.

This clonotype was observed at least ten times. V usage is TRBV6-4 and J usage is TRBJ2-1, with D maybe TRBD1 (8 bases). The CDR3 runs to 15 residues. Germline CDR1 and CDR2: MRHNA and SNTAGT. V was cut by 6 bases and J by 4 bases, with 16 bases left in between. The CDR3 DNA reads TGTGCCAGCAGCAAAGACAGGGGACTATACAATGAGCAGTTCTTC. The encoded protein is CASSKDRGLYNEQFF.

This clonotype was counted many times. The chain has TRBV5-1 and TRBJ1-1; D gene unclear. Trimming took off 2 bases at V and 4 bases at J, with 9 bases between the two ends. CDR1 is SGHRS and CDR2 is YFSETQ in the germline V gene. The CDR3 is 13 residues long. The CDR3 here is CASSLGGSTEAFF. CDR3 sequence (DNA): TGCGCCAGCAGCTTAGGAGGGAGCACTGAAGCTTTCTTT.

The V and J genes are TRBV2 and TRBJ1-1; 7 bases are a match to TRBD1. The V gene's germline CDR1 is SNHLY and CDR2 FYNNEI. There are 14 residues in the CDR3. V dropped 6 bases and J dropped 7; count of bases not matched to a gene: 11. CDR3 sequence reads: CASSPQGPSVEAFF. CDR3 nucleotide sequence: TGTGCCAGCAGCCCACAGGGGCCCTCGGTTGAAGCTTTCTTT.

The chain joins TRBV20-1 to TRBJ2-1, with 9 bases that match TRBD1. Germline-derived CDR1 and CDR2 are DFQATT and SNEGSKA (reference sequence). The V gene end was trimmed by 6 bases and the J gene end by 0 bases; junction bases not matched to a gene: 3. This CDR3 contains 14 residues. In DNA form, the CDR3 reads TGCAGTGCGCAGGACAGGGGCTCCTACAATGAGCAGTTCTTC. Residues: CSAQDRGSYNEQFF.

The sample holds many counts of this clonotype. The rearrangement links TRBV7-2 to TRBJ2-7, with D unclear. V dropped 3 bases and J dropped 4 bases, with 7 bases sitting between them. The CDR3 sequence is 12 residues long. Germline CDR1 and CDR2: SGHTA and FQGNSA. The CDR3 DNA reads as TGTGCCAGCAGCTTTGACTTTTACGAGCAGTACTTC. Translation gives CASSFDFYEQYF.

This clonotype occurred many times. The genes are TRBV6-5 and TRBJ2-1; D remains ambiguous. Between the trimmed V and J ends, which lost 2 bases and 6 bases, there was a span of 14 bases. The CDR3 is 15 amino acids. The germline V gene encodes CDR1 MNHEY and CDR2 SVGAGI. In DNA, the CDR3 is TGTGCCAGCAGTTACGTTAGGCCCCCGCTCAATGAGCAGTTCTTC. As protein: CASSYVRPPLNEQFF.

Many counts were recorded for this clonotype. The rearrangement links TRBV5-6 to TRBJ2-7; D possibly uses TRBD1 or TRBD2 (5 bases each). V lost 4 bases and J 3 bases, leaving 14 bases between the germline ends. CDR3 length: 14 amino acids. CDR1 is SGHDT and CDR2 is YYEEEE in the germline V gene. The DNA for the CDR3 is TGTGCCAGCAGCCAGCAGGGACCGGGCTACGAGCAGTACTTC. The encoded protein is CASSQQGPGYEQYF.

This clonotype was observed at least ten times. The rearrangement links TRBV5-1 to TRBJ1-2; D gene unclear. V lost 6 bases, J lost 2 bases, and 14 bases lay in between. The CDR3 has 14 amino acids. Germline-derived CDR1 and CDR2 are SGHRS and YFSETQ. CDR3 DNA sequence: TGCGCCAGCACTAAAGAAACAGCCAACTATGGCTACACCTTC. This translates into CASTKETANYGYTF.

The sample holds many counts of this clonotype. The chain couples TRBV4-2 to TRBJ2-3, with TRBD2 matching 8 bases. Germline CDR1 is LGHNA and CDR2 is YNFKEQ. V shed 0 bases and J 0 bases; nucleotides not matched to a gene: 14. CDR3 length: 20 amino acids. Here the CDR3 reads CASSQDLQGGLAGSTDTQYF. The CDR3 bases are TGTGCCAGCAGCCAAGATCTGCAGGGTGGGCTAGCGGGTAGCACAGATACGCAGTATTTT.

This clonotype has a count of ten or more. This chain connects TRBV18 to TRBJ2-3, with a possible D match to TRBD2 (5 bases). V lost 0 bases and J lost 7, with 14 bases in between. CDR1 KGHSH and CDR2 LQKENI come from the germline V gene. This CDR3 is 15 amino acids long. CDR3 coding DNA: TGTGCCAGCTCACCACCGAATTCCCCCGGGAATACGCAGTATTTT. Its translation: CASSPPNSPGNTQYF.

This clonotype was picked up many times. The chain has TRBV20-1 and TRBJ1-1; D remains ambiguous. The CDR3 extends over 12 amino acids. V lost 5 bases and J lost 3, with 10 bases in between. Germline V gene lookup returns CDR1 DFQATT and CDR2 SNEGSKA (reference sequence). The CDR3 loop is CSAPIDDTEAFF. Written as DNA, the CDR3 is TGCAGTGCTCCCATAGATGACACTGAAGCTTTCTTT.

This clonotype occurred many times. CDR3 sequence reads: CSARGSNQPQHF. CDR3 DNA sequence: TGCAGTGCTAGAGGGAGTAATCAGCCCCAGCATTTT. The V call is TRBV20-1, the J call TRBJ1-5; D is unclear. CDR1 and CDR2 from the germline V gene are DFQATT and SNEGSKA (reference sequence). CDR3 length: 12 amino acids. With 1 base removed from V and 4 bases from J, the gap between germline ends came to 5 bases.

This clonotype was detected ten times or more. The chain employs TRBV5-1 and TRBJ2-1, with 7 bases matching TRBD1. Trimming removed 2 bases from V and 3 bases from J; junction bases left unmatched: 2. The length of the CDR3 is 14 residues. The germline V gene encodes CDR1 SGHRS and CDR2 YFSETQ. The CDR3 DNA is TGCGCCAGCAGCTTCGGACAGGTCTACAATGAGCAGTTCTTC. Translation: CASSFGQVYNEQFF.

A few counts support this clonotype. The conserved phenylalanine or tryptophan is not found at the CDR3 terminus, so this likely reflects a read error. The J gene is TRBJ2-1, the V gene TRBV10-3, with D possibly being TRBD1 (5 bases). Germline values: CDR1 ENHRY, CDR2 SYGVKD. V lost 0 bases to trimming and J lost 6 bases, with 12 bases between them. CDR3 size: 15 residues. CDR3 in DNA: TGTGCCATCAGTGAGTCGGGGCACAGTCTCAATGAGCAGTTCAAC. This gives the protein CAISESGHSLNEQFN.

V usage is TRBV29-1 and J usage is TRBJ2-1; D uncertain. The CDR3 covers 13 residues. V lost 2 bases, J lost 4 bases, and 9 bases lay in between. Germline lookup yields CDR1 SQVTM and CDR2 ANQGSEA. The CDR3, as DNA: TGCAGCGTTGAAAGCCACTCATACAATGAGCAGTTCTTC. It yields the protein CSVESHSYNEQFF.

This clonotype was found many times. This chain connects TRBV6-2 or TRBV6-3 to TRBJ2-7; TRBD2 is a possible D gene (6 bases). The CDR3 sequence is 15 residues long. CDR1 is MNHEY and CDR2 is SVGEGT in the germline V gene. Between the trimmed V and J ends, which lost 6 bases and 0 bases, there was a span of 15 bases. In DNA, the CDR3 is TGTGCCAGCAGACTGACAGTGGGACTCTCCTACGAGCAGTACTTC. This gives the protein CASRLTVGLSYEQYF.

This clonotype appeared many times. The chain has TRBV20-1 and TRBJ2-1; 10 nucleotides line up with TRBD2. Germline values: CDR1 DFQATT, CDR2 SNEGSKA (reference sequence). This CDR3 has 15 amino acids. Trimming took 6 bases from V and 7 from J; bases not matched to a gene: 12. CDR3 protein: CSATPGKRGGNEQFF. In DNA form, the CDR3 reads TGCAGTGCAACCCCAGGGAAGCGGGGGGGGAATGAGCAGTTCTTC.

This clonotype was recorded many times. The genes are TRBV5-1 and TRBJ1-4, with D hard to call. CDR3 size: 14 residues. Trimming took 4 bases from V and 0 from J, leaving 7 bases between them. CDR1 is SGHRS, CDR2 YFSETQ, per germline. CDR3 DNA sequence: TGCGCCAGCAGCCCGACCACAACTAATGAAAAACTGTTTTTT. This translates into CASSPTTTNEKLFF.

This clonotype has a count of ten or more. The rearrangement links TRBV5-1 to TRBJ2-3; D may be TRBD1 (5 bases). Looked up from germline, CDR1 is SGHRS and CDR2 is YFSETQ. This CDR3 comprises 14 residues. V lost 5 bases to trimming and J lost 0 bases, with 10 bases between them. CDR3 DNA: TGCGCCAGCAGTTTCAGGGCGAGCACAGATACGCAGTATTTT. Encoded protein: CASSFRASTDTQYF.

This clonotype was detected ten times or more. As DNA, the CDR3 is TGTGCCACCAGCAGAGATCCGGCAGAATACGAGCAGTACTTC. This translates into CATSRDPAEYEQYF. J is TRBJ2-7 and V is TRBV15; D is uncertain. The CDR3 has 14 amino acids. The germline V and J ends were trimmed by 0 bases and 4 bases, with 10 bases remaining between them. Germline lookup yields CDR1 LNHNV and CDR2 YYDKDF (reference sequence).

DNA of the CDR3: TGCAGTGCTAGGATTTCCTTTCTTCTGGTGGAGCAGTACTTC. Translating gives CSARISFLLVEQYF. V and J are TRBV20-1 and TRBJ2-7; D unclear. CDR1 is DFQATT, CDR2 SNEGSKA, per germline (reference sequence). The V end lost 3 bases, the J end lost 7 bases, and 19 bases lay between the germline ends. This CDR3 contains 14 residues.

This clonotype was found many times. V is TRBV5-1 and J is TRBJ1-4; D possibly corresponds to TRBD1 (6 bases). CDR1 and CDR2 from the germline V gene are SGHRS and YFSETQ. This CDR3 has 15 residues. V lost 4 bases and J 3 bases, leaving 13 bases between the germline ends. The CDR3 protein is CASSPTGTPNEKLFF. The CDR3, as DNA: TGCGCCAGCAGCCCCACAGGGACTCCTAATGAAAAACTGTTTTTT.

This clonotype was seen at least ten times. The chain joins TRBV10-3 to TRBJ2-7, with 7 nucleotides matching TRBD1. This CDR3 comprises 16 residues. Germline CDR1 ENHRY, CDR2 SYGVKD. J lost 3 bases, V lost 2 bases, and 10 bases had no gene match. The CDR3 reads CAISEQTGIKRYEQYF. CDR3 nucleotide sequence: TGTGCCATCAGTGAGCAGACAGGGATTAAGCGCTACGAGCAGTACTTC.

This clonotype was detected many times. The V gene is TRBV28, the J gene TRBJ2-2, with 10 nucleotides matching TRBD2. The J segment lost 4 bases and the V segment lost 5 bases, leaving 4 bases of the junction unmatched. The CDR3 covers 15 residues. Germline loops: CDR1 MDHEN, CDR2 SYDVKM. The CDR3 region is CASSQRGGGTGELFF. In DNA, the CDR3 is TGTGCCAGCAGTCAGCGGGGGGGCGGCACCGGGGAGCTGTTTTTT.

This clonotype has a count of ten or more. The genes are TRBV20-1 and TRBJ2-7; D is uncertain. CDR3 length: 14 amino acids. Trimming pared 0 bases from V and 3 bases from J, leaving 12 bases between. CDR1 and CDR2 from the germline V gene are DFQATT and SNEGSKA (reference sequence). CDR3 sequence: CSARDGLQVYEQYF. The CDR3 DNA sequence: TGCAGTGCTAGAGATGGTTTGCAGGTCTACGAGCAGTACTTC.